These T cell receptor beta chains were read from a single sample in a study of metastatic and nonmetastatic thyroid tumors. TCRdb reassembled clones from the PCR reads with MiXCR. The data contain tens of thousands of clones, more than 15% of them seen just once; the ten biggest clones take up about 7%. The sequencing input was blood. These receptors were obtained from a female donor with papillary thyroid cancer or a benign thyroid nodule (not recorded which). Some clones in this sample may be carry-over from other donors' samples. Both conserved end residues are trimmed from each CDR3.

ASSPGRRETDEQF,TRBV6-2/TRBV6-3,TRBJ2-1
SARRGASEQY,TRBV20-1,TRBJ2-7
ASSTRTGSGNTIY,TRBV6-1,TRBJ1-3
ASSGGSNTEAF,TRBV18,TRBJ1-1
ASSDLGEQY,TRBV2,TRBJ2-7
ASKGTGNYGYT,TRBV6-1,TRBJ1-2
SASSVGSTDTQY,TRBV20-1,TRBJ2-3
SVKQGGGGAYEQY,TRBV29-1,TRBJ2-7
ASSFSGSNEQF,TRBV12-3/TRBV12-4,TRBJ2-1
ASSDGQTSGANVLT,TRBV28,TRBJ2-6
ACQKEGVYGYT,TRBV6-1,TRBJ1-2
ASSVRQGSTDTQY,TRBV27,TRBJ2-3
SVRDVGDSEQF,TRBV20-1,TRBJ2-1
ASSLSGRAPPYTQY,TRBV5-1,TRBJ2-3
ATYSGTSAGETQY,TRBV6-1,TRBJ2-5
ASSDLGFEQY,TRBV6-1,TRBJ2-7
ASSGLTGSSYEQY,TRBV19,TRBJ2-7
ASSLAGGGYEQY,TRBV7-2,TRBJ2-7
ATSQSGSGGTDTQY,TRBV24-1,TRBJ2-3
ASSLSRGEVHT,TRBV7-3,TRBJ1-2
ASSFGHALMNTEAF,TRBV5-1,TRBJ1-1
ASSHAGDRTYEQY,TRBV4-2,TRBJ2-7
ASSVGQGAFEQY,TRBV19,TRBJ2-7
ASSPVLAWGEQF,TRBV7-3,TRBJ2-1
ASAEWGANEAF,TRBV5-1,TRBJ1-1
ASSPSGQGGKYEQY,TRBV7-8,TRBJ2-7
ASSSTSGGTGELF,TRBV3-1,TRBJ2-2
ASSHGTGAYETQY,TRBV7-7,TRBJ2-5
ASSFGLEQF,TRBV6-2/TRBV6-3,TRBJ2-1
ASSRMSVNTEAF,TRBV6-1,TRBJ1-1
ASSGGANNEKLF,TRBV10-1,TRBJ1-4
ASSPGPAGGSYNEQF,TRBV6-4,TRBJ2-1
ASSLDLGGFQETQY,TRBV11-2,TRBJ2-5
SARVIRTSGREHEQY,TRBV20-1,TRBJ2-7
SADPPGRRNYGYT,TRBV20-1,TRBJ1-2
AGSTEAF,TRBV6-2/TRBV6-3,TRBJ1-1
ASSKLSGGAYEQY,TRBV7-6,TRBJ2-7
ASGLVRISAGGTDTQY,TRBV12-5,TRBJ2-3
ATSDPGSGTDTQY,TRBV24-1,TRBJ2-3
ASSTFISGTGAGSWYEQY,TRBV25-1,TRBJ2-7
ASLSGTGGTEAF,TRBV18,TRBJ1-1
ASSFVFYNEKLF,TRBV7-2,TRBJ1-4
ASSVSGRGETQY,TRBV2,TRBJ2-5
ASSWEGQGSSSPLH,TRBV5-1,TRBJ1-6
ASSLQGVAADTQY,TRBV5-1,TRBJ2-3
ASSPAVGGNTIY,TRBV11-2,TRBJ1-3
ASSAGQGPFYGYT,TRBV27,TRBJ1-2
ASSLGQGVETQY,TRBV5-1,TRBJ2-5
ASSYWDRVYEQY,TRBV6-2/TRBV6-3,TRBJ2-7
ASSAVGTSSYNEQF,TRBV11-1,TRBJ2-1
ASSSYQGIQY,TRBV7-2,TRBJ2-4
ASSLVPGQPQH,TRBV7-2,TRBJ1-5
SASSLDSYNEQF,TRBV20-1,TRBJ2-1
ASSQPSSGANVLT,TRBV9,TRBJ2-6
ASSFSTLFGELF,TRBV12-3/TRBV12-4,TRBJ2-2
ATSRDSNTPYEQY,TRBV15,TRBJ2-7
ASSEKGARYGYT,TRBV6-1,TRBJ1-2
AISGDSGPNEQF,TRBV10-3,TRBJ2-1
ASSLVGAYEQY,TRBV27,TRBJ2-7